This is a list of T cell receptor beta chains from one sample in a study of CD8 T cells in ankylosing spondylitis. In TCRdb, the 5' RACE reads were re-called with MiXCR into one record per CDR3 protein. The sample yields about 190,000 distinct CDR3 sequences, 10% to 15% seen once. Material for sequencing was blood, either unsorted or a sorted T cell fraction (not recorded which). Every receptor here comes from a female donor with ankylosing spondylitis or in good health (not recorded which). CDR3s include the opening cysteine and the closing phenylalanine or tryptophan. D genes are given only for firm matches. A clone size is listed for some rows: how often the clone was seen (once, few, many), or a class if it is expanded.

j_gene: TRBJ2-7; abundance: NA; v_gene: TRBV6-5; d_gene: NA; CDR3aa: CASSGVLEQYF; CDR3nt: TGTGCCAGCAGTGGAGTTCTCGAGCAGTACTTC
j_gene: TRBJ1-5; abundance: few; v_gene: TRBV18; d_gene: NA; CDR3aa: CASSPGTSNQPQHF; CDR3nt: TGTGCCAGCTCCCCGGGGACTAGCAATCAGCCCCAGCATTTT
j_gene: TRBJ2-5; abundance: few; v_gene: TRBV15; d_gene: NA; CDR3aa: CATSRRGQETQYF; CDR3nt: TGTGCCACCAGCAGGAGGGGGCAAGAGACCCAGTACTTC
j_gene: TRBJ2-6; abundance: many; v_gene: TRBV7-2; d_gene: NA; CDR3aa: CASSLASGANVLTF; CDR3nt: TGTGCCAGCAGCTTAGCCTCTGGGGCCAACGTCCTGACTTTC
j_gene: TRBJ1-2; abundance: NA; v_gene: TRBV12-3/TRBV12-4; d_gene: NA; CDR3aa: CASSFALGGYTF; CDR3nt: TGTGCCAGCAGTTTCGCTCTGGGGGGCTACACCTTC
j_gene: TRBJ1-1; abundance: many; v_gene: TRBV29-1; d_gene: NA; CDR3aa: CSVEDRAGFSEAFF; CDR3nt: TGCAGCGTTGAAGATCGTGCAGGGTTCTCTGAAGCTTTCTTT
j_gene: TRBJ2-1; abundance: few; v_gene: TRBV20-1; d_gene: NA; CDR3aa: CSARDVLRYNEQFF; CDR3nt: TGCAGTGCTAGAGATGTCCTCCGCTACAATGAGCAGTTCTTC
j_gene: TRBJ2-5; abundance: NA; v_gene: TRBV28; d_gene: TRBD2; CDR3aa: CASSFFLAGQPKEVETQYF; CDR3nt: TGTGCCAGCAGTTTCTTCCTAGCGGGTCAACCCAAGGAGGTAGAGACCCAGTACTTC
j_gene: TRBJ2-5; abundance: many; v_gene: TRBV5-6; d_gene: NA; CDR3aa: CASSLDKTQYF; CDR3nt: TGTGCCAGCAGCTTGGATAAGACCCAGTACTTC
j_gene: TRBJ2-1; abundance: few; v_gene: TRBV20-1; d_gene: NA; CDR3aa: CSARDPTGALGNEQFF; CDR3nt: TGCAGTGCTAGAGATCCCACGGGCGCCCTCGGGAATGAGCAGTTCTTC
j_gene: TRBJ2-1; abundance: NA; v_gene: TRBV11-1; d_gene: NA; CDR3aa: CASSSSGIEQFF; CDR3nt: TGTGCCAGCAGCTCGTCAGGGATTGAGCAGTTCTTC
j_gene: TRBJ2-1; abundance: few; v_gene: TRBV5-1; d_gene: NA; CDR3aa: CASSLGGLADNEQFF; CDR3nt: TGCGCCAGCAGCTTGGGGGGGCTAGCGGACAATGAGCAGTTCTTC
j_gene: TRBJ1-1; abundance: many; v_gene: TRBV9; d_gene: NA; CDR3aa: CASSGGGRAFF; CDR3nt: TGTGCCAGCAGCGGGGGAGGTAGAGCTTTCTTT
j_gene: TRBJ2-1; abundance: many; v_gene: TRBV10-3; d_gene: TRBD2; CDR3aa: CASSTSGSSYNEQFF; CDR3nt: TGTGCCAGTTCGACTAGCGGGAGCTCCTACAATGAGCAGTTCTTC
j_gene: TRBJ2-4; abundance: NA; v_gene: TRBV6-5; d_gene: TRBD2; CDR3aa: CASSYSGGRGALGIQYF; CDR3nt: TGTGCCAGCAGTTATTCGGGCGGGAGAGGGGCTCTCGGCATTCAGTACTTC
j_gene: TRBJ1-5; abundance: NA; v_gene: TRBV5-5; d_gene: TRBD1; CDR3aa: CASSLGTGGGNQPQHF; CDR3nt: TGTGCCAGCAGCTTGGGGACAGGGGGGGGGAATCAGCCCCAGCATTTT
j_gene: TRBJ2-7; abundance: many; v_gene: TRBV13; d_gene: NA; CDR3aa: CASSLGERQYF; CDR3nt: TGTGCCAGCAGCTTAGGAGAGCGGCAGTACTTC
j_gene: TRBJ2-3; abundance: NA; v_gene: TRBV5-6; d_gene: TRBD2; CDR3aa: CASSSYSGSTDTQYF; CDR3nt: TGTGCCAGCAGCTCATATAGCGGGAGCACAGATACGCAGTATTTT
j_gene: TRBJ2-2; abundance: many; v_gene: TRBV12-3/TRBV12-4; d_gene: NA; CDR3aa: CASSLRGTGELFF; CDR3nt: TGTGCCAGCAGTTTGCGGGGCACCGGGGAGCTGTTTTTT
j_gene: TRBJ2-6; abundance: many; v_gene: TRBV4-3; d_gene: NA; CDR3aa: CASSQGRREGANVLTF; CDR3nt: TGCGCCAGCAGCCAAGGCCGGAGGGAAGGGGCCAACGTCCTGACTTTC
j_gene: TRBJ1-1; abundance: NA; v_gene: TRBV12-3/TRBV12-4; d_gene: NA; CDR3aa: CASSNRQRGTEAFF; CDR3nt: TGTGCCAGCAGCAACCGGCAAAGGGGCACTGAAGCTTTCTTT
j_gene: TRBJ2-1; abundance: NA; v_gene: TRBV25-1; d_gene: TRBD2; CDR3aa: CASSVLAGDVAEQFF; CDR3nt: TGTGCCAGCAGTGTCCTAGCGGGAGACGTAGCTGAGCAGTTCTTC
j_gene: TRBJ1-1; abundance: NA; v_gene: TRBV18; d_gene: NA; CDR3aa: CASSEGGGSTEAFF; CDR3nt: TGTGCCAGCTCGGAAGGGGGGGGCAGCACTGAAGCTTTCTTT
j_gene: TRBJ2-4; abundance: many; v_gene: TRBV7-9; d_gene: NA; CDR3aa: CASSLLGVTLAKNIQYF; CDR3nt: TGTGCCAGCAGCTTGTTGGGGGTGACCCTAGCCAAAAACATTCAGTACTTC
j_gene: TRBJ1-4; abundance: many; v_gene: TRBV4-1; d_gene: NA; CDR3aa: CASSQDSGAGREKLFF; CDR3nt: TGCGCCAGCAGCCAAGATTCGGGGGCCGGGAGAGAAAAACTGTTTTTT
j_gene: TRBJ2-5; abundance: NA; v_gene: TRBV20-1; d_gene: NA; CDR3aa: CSAAGQTQETQYF; CDR3nt: TGCAGTGCTGCTGGGCAAACCCAAGAGACCCAGTACTTC
j_gene: TRBJ2-7; abundance: many; v_gene: TRBV10-3; d_gene: NA; CDR3aa: CAIGGSYEQYF; CDR3nt: TGTGCCATCGGTGGAAGCTACGAGCAGTACTTC
j_gene: TRBJ1-2; abundance: many; v_gene: TRBV12-3/TRBV12-4; d_gene: TRBD1; CDR3aa: CASTGGNYGYTF; CDR3nt: TGTGCCTCTACAGGGGGTAACTATGGCTACACCTTC
j_gene: TRBJ1-3; abundance: many; v_gene: TRBV6-2/TRBV6-3; d_gene: NA; CDR3aa: CASRKGRTAAGNTIYF; CDR3nt: TGTGCCAGCAGAAAGGGACGGACAGCGGCTGGAAACACCATATATTTT
j_gene: TRBJ1-1; abundance: NA; v_gene: TRBV12-3/TRBV12-4; d_gene: TRBD1; CDR3aa: CASRGGGQGAWTEAFF; CDR3nt: TGTGCCAGCAGAGGGGGGGGACAGGGGGCTTGGACTGAAGCTTTCTTT
j_gene: TRBJ2-2; abundance: many; v_gene: TRBV7-3; d_gene: NA; CDR3aa: CASSSRKGGELFF; CDR3nt: TGTGCCAGCAGCTCCCGAAAGGGGGGGGAGCTGTTTTTT
j_gene: TRBJ2-1; abundance: many; v_gene: TRBV2; d_gene: NA; CDR3aa: CASSDGVGAHNEQFF; CDR3nt: TGTGCCAGCAGTGATGGTGTAGGGGCACACAATGAGCAGTTCTTC
j_gene: TRBJ1-2; abundance: NA; v_gene: TRBV27; d_gene: NA; CDR3aa: CASSFSGNYGYTF; CDR3nt: TGTGCCAGCAGTTTCTCGGGGAACTATGGCTACACCTTC
j_gene: TRBJ2-6; abundance: once; v_gene: TRBV5-1; d_gene: NA; CDR3aa: CASCPTGGSSGANVLTF; CDR3nt: TGCGCCAGCTGCCCTACTGGGGGTTCTTCTGGGGCCAACGTCCTGACTTTC
j_gene: TRBJ2-2; abundance: few; v_gene: TRBV30; d_gene: NA; CDR3aa: CAWTRRDTGELFF; CDR3nt: TGTGCCTGGACTAGGAGAGACACCGGGGAGCTGTTTTTT
j_gene: TRBJ1-1; abundance: many; v_gene: TRBV24-1; d_gene: TRBD1; CDR3aa: CATRGQGNTEAFF; CDR3nt: TGTGCCACCAGGGGACAGGGGAACACTGAAGCTTTCTTT
j_gene: TRBJ2-2; abundance: many; v_gene: TRBV9; d_gene: NA; CDR3aa: CASRRGLVNTGELFF; CDR3nt: TGTGCCAGCAGGAGGGGTCTCGTTAACACCGGGGAGCTGTTTTTT
j_gene: TRBJ2-3; abundance: many; v_gene: TRBV20-1; d_gene: TRBD2; CDR3aa: CSASWLAGSTDTQYF; CDR3nt: TGCAGTGCTAGTTGGCTAGCGGGTAGCACAGATACGCAGTATTTT
j_gene: TRBJ2-7; abundance: many; v_gene: TRBV15; d_gene: NA; CDR3aa: CATSRVEDEQYF; CDR3nt: TGTGCCACCAGCCGGGTGGAGGACGAGCAGTACTTC